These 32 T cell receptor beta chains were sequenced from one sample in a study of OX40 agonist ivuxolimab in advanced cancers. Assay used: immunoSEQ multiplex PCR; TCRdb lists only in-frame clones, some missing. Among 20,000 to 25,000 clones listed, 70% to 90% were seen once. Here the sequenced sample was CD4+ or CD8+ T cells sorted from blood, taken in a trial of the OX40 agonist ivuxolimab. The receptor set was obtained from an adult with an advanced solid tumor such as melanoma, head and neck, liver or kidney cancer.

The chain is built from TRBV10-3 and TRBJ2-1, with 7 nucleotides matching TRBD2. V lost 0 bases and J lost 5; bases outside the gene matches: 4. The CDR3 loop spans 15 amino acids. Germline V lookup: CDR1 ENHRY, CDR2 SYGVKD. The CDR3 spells CAISESGLVNNEQFF. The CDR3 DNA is TGTGCCATCAGTGAGTCCGGACTAGTTAACAATGAGCAGTTCTTC.

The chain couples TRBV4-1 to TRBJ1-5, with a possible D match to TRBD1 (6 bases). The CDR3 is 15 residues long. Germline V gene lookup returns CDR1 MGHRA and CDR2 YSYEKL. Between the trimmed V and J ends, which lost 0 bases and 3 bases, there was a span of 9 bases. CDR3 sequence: CASSQEGGLNQPQHF. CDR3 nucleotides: TGCGCCAGCAGCCAAGAAGGGGGTCTCAATCAGCCCCAGCATTTT.

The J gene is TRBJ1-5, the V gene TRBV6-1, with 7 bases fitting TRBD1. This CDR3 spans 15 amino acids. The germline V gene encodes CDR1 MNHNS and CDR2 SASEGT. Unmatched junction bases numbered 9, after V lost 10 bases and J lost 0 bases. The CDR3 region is CATLPGQYSNQPQHF. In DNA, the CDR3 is TGTGCCACTCTGCCGGGACAGTATAGCAATCAGCCCCAGCATTTT.

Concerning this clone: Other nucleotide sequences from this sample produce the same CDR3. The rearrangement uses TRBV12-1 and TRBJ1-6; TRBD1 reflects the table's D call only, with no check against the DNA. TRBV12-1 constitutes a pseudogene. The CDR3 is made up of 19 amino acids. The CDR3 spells CASSTPGQGLRSYNSPLHF. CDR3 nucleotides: TGTGCCAGCAGCACCCCGGGACAGGGACTTCGCTCCTATAATTCACCCCTCCACTTT.

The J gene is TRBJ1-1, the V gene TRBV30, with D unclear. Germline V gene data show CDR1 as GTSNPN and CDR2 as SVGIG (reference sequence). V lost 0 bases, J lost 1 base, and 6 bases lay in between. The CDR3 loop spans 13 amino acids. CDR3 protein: CAWSVWGNTEAFF. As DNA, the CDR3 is TGTGCCTGGAGTGTATGGGGGAACACTGAAGCTTTCTTT.

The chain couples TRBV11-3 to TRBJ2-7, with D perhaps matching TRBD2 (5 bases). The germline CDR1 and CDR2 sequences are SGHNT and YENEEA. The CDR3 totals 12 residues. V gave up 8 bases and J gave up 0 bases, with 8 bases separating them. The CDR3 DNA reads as TGTGCCAGCGCTGGGAGCTCCTACGAGCAGTACTTC. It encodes CASAGSSYEQYF.

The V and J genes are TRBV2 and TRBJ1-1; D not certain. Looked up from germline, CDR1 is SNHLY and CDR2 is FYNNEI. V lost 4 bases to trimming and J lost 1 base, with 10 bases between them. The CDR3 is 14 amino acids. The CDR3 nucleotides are TGTGCCAGCAGTGCTGCGGGCCCGAACACTGAAGCTTTCTTT. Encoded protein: CASSAAGPNTEAFF. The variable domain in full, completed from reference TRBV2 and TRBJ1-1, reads EPEVTQTPSHQVTQMGQEVILRCVPISNHLYFYWYRQILGQKVEFLVSFYNNEISEKSEIFDDQFSVERPDGSNFTLKIRSTKLEDSAMYFCASSAAGPNTEAFFGQGTRLTVV.

CDR3 region: CASSLTGTGEADNGYTF. The CDR3 nucleotides read TGTGCCAGCAGCCTAACGGGGACAGGGGAAGCCGATAATGGCTACACCTTC. The chain joins TRBV9 to TRBJ1-2; 10 nucleotides agree with TRBD1. J lost 6 bases, V lost 4 bases, and 15 bases had no gene match. This CDR3 is 17 amino acids long. Per the germline V gene, CDR1 is SGDLS and CDR2 is YYNGEE.

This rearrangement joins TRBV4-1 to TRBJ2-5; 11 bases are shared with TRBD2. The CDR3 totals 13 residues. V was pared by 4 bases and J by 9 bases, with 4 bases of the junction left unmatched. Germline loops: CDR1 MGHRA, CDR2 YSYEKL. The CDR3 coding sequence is TGCGCCAGCAGCCTGGGACTAGCGGCGGCCCAGTACTTC. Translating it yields CASSLGLAAAQYF.

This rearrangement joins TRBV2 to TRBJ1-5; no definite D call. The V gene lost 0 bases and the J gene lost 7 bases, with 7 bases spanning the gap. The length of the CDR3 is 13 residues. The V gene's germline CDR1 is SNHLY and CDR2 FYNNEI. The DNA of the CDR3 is TGTGCCAGCAGTGAAGCCCCGGGGCAGCCCCAGCATTTT. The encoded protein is CASSEAPGQPQHF.

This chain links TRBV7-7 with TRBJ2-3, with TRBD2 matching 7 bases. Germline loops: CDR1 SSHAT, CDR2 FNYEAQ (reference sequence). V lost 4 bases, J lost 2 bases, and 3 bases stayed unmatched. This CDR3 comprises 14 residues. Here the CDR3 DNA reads TGTGCCAGCAGCTACGGGGGGTCCACAGATACGCAGTATTTT. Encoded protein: CASSYGGSTDTQYF.

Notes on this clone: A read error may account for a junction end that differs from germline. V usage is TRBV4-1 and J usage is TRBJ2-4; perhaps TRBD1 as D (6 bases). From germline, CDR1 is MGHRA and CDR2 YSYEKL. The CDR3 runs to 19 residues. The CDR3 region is CASSQDFRDIILAKNIQCF. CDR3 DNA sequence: TGCGCCAGCAGCCAAGATTTCCGGGACATCATCTTAGCCAAAAACATTCAGTGCTTC.

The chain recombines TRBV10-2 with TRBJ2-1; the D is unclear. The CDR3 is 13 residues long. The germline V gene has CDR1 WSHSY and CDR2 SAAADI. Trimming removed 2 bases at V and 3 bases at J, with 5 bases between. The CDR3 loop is CASSEQLYNEQFF. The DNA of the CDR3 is TGCGCCAGCAGTGAGCAGCTCTACAATGAGCAGTTCTTC.

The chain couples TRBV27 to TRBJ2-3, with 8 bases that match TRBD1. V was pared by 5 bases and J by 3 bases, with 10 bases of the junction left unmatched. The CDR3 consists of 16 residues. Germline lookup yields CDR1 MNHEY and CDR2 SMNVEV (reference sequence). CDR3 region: CASSHLDRGGTDTQYF. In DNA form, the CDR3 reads TGTGCCAGCAGTCATCTCGACAGGGGAGGTACAGATACGCAGTATTTT.

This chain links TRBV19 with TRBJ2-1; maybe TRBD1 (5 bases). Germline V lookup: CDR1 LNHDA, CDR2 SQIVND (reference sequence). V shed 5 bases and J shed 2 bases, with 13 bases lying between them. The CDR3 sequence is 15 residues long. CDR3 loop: CASSPRGAAYNEQFF. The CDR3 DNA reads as TGTGCCAGTAGTCCCCGTGGGGCCGCCTACAATGAGCAGTTCTTC.

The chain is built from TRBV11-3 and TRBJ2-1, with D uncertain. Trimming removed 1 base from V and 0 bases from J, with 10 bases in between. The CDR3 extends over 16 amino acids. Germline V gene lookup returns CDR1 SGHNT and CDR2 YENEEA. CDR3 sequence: CASSLGVFSSYNEQFF. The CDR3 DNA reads TGTGCCAGCAGCTTAGGGGTGTTTAGCTCCTACAATGAGCAGTTCTTC.

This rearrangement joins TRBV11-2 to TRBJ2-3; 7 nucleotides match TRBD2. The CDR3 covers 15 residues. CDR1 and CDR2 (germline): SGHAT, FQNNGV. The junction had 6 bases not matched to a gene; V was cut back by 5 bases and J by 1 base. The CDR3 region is CASSGGTTGTDTQYF. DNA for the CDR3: TGTGCCAGCAGCGGCGGGACTACAGGCACAGATACGCAGTATTTT.

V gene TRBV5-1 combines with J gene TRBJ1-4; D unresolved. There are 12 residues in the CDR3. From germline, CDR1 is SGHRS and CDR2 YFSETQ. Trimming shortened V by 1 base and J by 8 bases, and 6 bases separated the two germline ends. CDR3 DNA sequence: TGCGCCAGCAGCTTGATGGGGGAAAAACTGTTTTTT. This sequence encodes CASSLMGEKLFF.

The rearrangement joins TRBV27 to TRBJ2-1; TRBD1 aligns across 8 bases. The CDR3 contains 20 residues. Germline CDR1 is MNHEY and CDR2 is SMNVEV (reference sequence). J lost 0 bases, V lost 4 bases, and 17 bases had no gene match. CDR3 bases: TGTGCCAGCAGTTCAAGCCGGGGACAGGAGGGATCGAGCTCCTACAATGAGCAGTTCTTC. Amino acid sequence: CASSSSRGQEGSSSYNEQFF.

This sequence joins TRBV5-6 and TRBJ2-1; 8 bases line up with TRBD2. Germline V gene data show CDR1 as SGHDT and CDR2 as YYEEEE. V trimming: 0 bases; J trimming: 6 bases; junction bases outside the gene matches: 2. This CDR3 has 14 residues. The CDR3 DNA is TGTGCCAGCAGCTTGGAACTAGCGGTCAATGAGCAGTTCTTC. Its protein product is CASSLELAVNEQFF.

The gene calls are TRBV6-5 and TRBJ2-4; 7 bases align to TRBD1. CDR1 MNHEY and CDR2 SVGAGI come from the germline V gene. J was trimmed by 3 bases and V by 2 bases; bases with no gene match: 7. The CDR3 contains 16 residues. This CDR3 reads CASSYKATGVKNIQYF. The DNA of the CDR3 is TGTGCCAGCAGTTACAAAGCTACAGGGGTCAAAAACATTCAGTACTTC.

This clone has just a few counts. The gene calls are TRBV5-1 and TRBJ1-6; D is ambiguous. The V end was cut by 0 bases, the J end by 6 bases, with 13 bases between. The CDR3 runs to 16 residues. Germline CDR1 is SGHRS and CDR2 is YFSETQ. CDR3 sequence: CASSLGGSLGNSPLHF. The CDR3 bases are TGCGCCAGCAGCTTGGGTGGGTCTCTGGGTAATTCACCCCTCCACTTT. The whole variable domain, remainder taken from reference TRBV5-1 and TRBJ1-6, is KAGVTQTPRYLIKTRGQQVTLSCSPISGHRSVSWYQQTPGQGLQFLFEYFSETQRNKGNFPGRFSGRQFSNSRSEMNVSTLELGDSALYLCASSLGGSLGNSPLHFGNGTRLTVT.

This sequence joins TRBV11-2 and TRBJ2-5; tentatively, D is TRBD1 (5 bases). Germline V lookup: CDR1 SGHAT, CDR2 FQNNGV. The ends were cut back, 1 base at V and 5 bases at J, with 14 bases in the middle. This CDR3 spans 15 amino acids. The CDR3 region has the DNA TGTGCCAGCAGCTTAGCCCCCAGGGTCGGTGAGACCCAGTACTTC. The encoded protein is CASSLAPRVGETQYF.

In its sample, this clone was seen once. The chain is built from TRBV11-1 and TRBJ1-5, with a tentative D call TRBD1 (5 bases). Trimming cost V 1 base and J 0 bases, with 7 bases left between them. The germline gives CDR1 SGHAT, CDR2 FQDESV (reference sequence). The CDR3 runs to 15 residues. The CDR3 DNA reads TGTGCCAGCAGCTTAGTGGGGGGTAGCAATCAGCCCCAGCATTTT. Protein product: CASSLVGGSNQPQHF.

The CDR3 here is CASSIGGVRTEAFF. The CDR3 bases are TGTGCCAGTAGTATTGGGGGGGTGAGGACTGAAGCTTTCTTT. This chain connects TRBV19 to TRBJ1-1; a possible D gene is TRBD1 (5 bases). Trimming took 3 bases from V and 5 from J, leaving 13 bases between them. This CDR3 contains 14 residues. Germline V gene data show CDR1 as LNHDA and CDR2 as SQIVND (reference sequence).

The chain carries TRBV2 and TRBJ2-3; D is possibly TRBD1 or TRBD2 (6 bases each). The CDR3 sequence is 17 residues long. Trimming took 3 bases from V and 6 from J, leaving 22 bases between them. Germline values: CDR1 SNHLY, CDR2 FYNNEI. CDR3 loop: CASSDTGDITSLDTQYF. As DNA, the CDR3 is TGTGCCAGCAGTGATACGGGGGACATAACCAGTCTTGATACGCAGTATTTT. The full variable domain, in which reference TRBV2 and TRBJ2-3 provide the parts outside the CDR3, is EPEVTQTPSHQVTQMGQEVILRCVPISNHLYFYWYRQILGQKVEFLVSFYNNEISEKSEIFDDQFSVERPDGSNFTLKIRSTKLEDSAMYFCASSDTGDITSLDTQYFGPGTRLTVL.

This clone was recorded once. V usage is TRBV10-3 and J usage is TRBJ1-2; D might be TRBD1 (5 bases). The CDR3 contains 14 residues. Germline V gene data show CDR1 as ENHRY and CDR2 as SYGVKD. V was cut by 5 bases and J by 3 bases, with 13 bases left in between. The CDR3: CAISYPGLDYGYTF. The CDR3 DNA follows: TGTGCCATCAGTTATCCGGGGCTGGACTATGGCTACACCTTC.

For the CDR3, the DNA is TGCGCCAGCAGTCAATCGGATGGGACAGGGGGCCGCCCTATTAGCAATCAGCCCCAGCATTTT. This gives the protein CASSQSDGTGGRPISNQPQHF. This rearrangement joins TRBV23-1 to TRBJ1-5; 12 bases map to TRBD1. TRBV23-1 is treated as an ORF (open reading frame) with a function not yet certain. The CDR3 is made up of 21 amino acids. With V trimmed by 0 bases and J by 0 bases, 12 bases remained unmatched.

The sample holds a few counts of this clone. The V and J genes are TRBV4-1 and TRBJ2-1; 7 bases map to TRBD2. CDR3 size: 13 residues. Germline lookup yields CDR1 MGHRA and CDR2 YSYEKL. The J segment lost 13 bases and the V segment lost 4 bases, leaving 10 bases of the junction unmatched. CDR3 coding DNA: TGCGCCAGCAGCCTGGGAACTAGCGCGACACAGTTCTTC. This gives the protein CASSLGTSATQFF.

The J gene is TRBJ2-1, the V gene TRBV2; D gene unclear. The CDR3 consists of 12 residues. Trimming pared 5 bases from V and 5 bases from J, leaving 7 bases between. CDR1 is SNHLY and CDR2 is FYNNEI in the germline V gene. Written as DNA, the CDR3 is TGTGCCAGCAGTTTGTCGAACAATGAGCAGTTCTTC. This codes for CASSLSNNEQFF.

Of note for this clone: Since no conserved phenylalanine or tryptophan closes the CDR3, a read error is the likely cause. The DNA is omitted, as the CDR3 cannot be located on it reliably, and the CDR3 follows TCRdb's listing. The CDR3 protein is CASSPGLSG. The chain links TRBV27 to TRBJ1-2. The CDR3 numbers 9 amino acids, ends counted. Germline loops: CDR1 MNHEY, CDR2 SMNVEV (reference sequence).

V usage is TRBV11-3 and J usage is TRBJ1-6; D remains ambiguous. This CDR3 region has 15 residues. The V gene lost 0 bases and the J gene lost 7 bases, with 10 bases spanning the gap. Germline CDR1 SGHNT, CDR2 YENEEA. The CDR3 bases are TGTGCCAGCAGCTTAGATTCGCGAGGGAATTCACCCCTCCACTTT. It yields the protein CASSLDSRGNSPLHF. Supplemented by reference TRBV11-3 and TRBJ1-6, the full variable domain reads EAGVVQSPRYKIIEKKQPVAFWCNPISGHNTLYWYLQNLGQGPELLIRYENEEAVDDSQLPKDRFSAERLKGVDSTLKIQPAELGDSAVYLCASSLDSRGNSPLHFGNGTRLTVT.